This entry lists 22 T cell receptor beta chains sequenced from one sample in a study of blood T cell repertoires in COVID-19. Libraries were prepared by immunoSEQ multiplex PCR; TCRdb keeps only in-frame clonotypes and omits some of them. This table has 20,000 to 30,000 clones, approximately 80% appearing once. Sequences were obtained from peripheral blood. The receptors stem from a human donor in a cohort sampled during active COVID-19.

The chain recombines TRBV19 with TRBJ2-1; D ambiguous. Per the germline V gene, CDR1 is LNHDA and CDR2 is SQIVND (reference sequence). With 2 bases removed from V and 1 base from J, the gap between germline ends came to 12 bases. The CDR3 totals 16 residues. The CDR3 sequence: CASSIFLQSSYNEQFF. The CDR3 coding sequence is TGTGCCAGTAGTATATTTCTCCAGTCGTCCTACAATGAGCAGTTCTTC. Full variable domain (remainder filled in from reference TRBV19 and TRBJ2-1): DGGITQSPKYLFRKEGQNVTLSCEQNLNHDAMYWYRQDPGQGLRLIYYSQIVNDFQKGDIAEGYSVSREKKESFPLTVTSAQKNPTAFYLCASSIFLQSSYNEQFFGPGTRLTVL.

The chain joins TRBV19 to TRBJ1-5; TRBD1 aligns across 7 bases. The length of the CDR3 is 14 residues. CDR1 LNHDA and CDR2 SQIVND come from the germline V gene (reference sequence). The J segment lost 7 bases and the V segment lost 4 bases, leaving 7 bases of the junction unmatched. CDR3 protein: CASSTTGPGQPQHF. CDR3 coding DNA: TGTGCCAGTAGTACGACAGGGCCGGGGCAGCCCCAGCATTTT.

The J gene is TRBJ2-4, the V gene TRBV19, with D possibly TRBD1 on 6 matching bases. V lost 7 bases to trimming and J lost 0 bases, with 10 bases between them. Germline V CDR1 and CDR2: LNHDA, SQIVND (reference sequence). The CDR3 extends over 14 amino acids. The CDR3: CASTGHLAKNIQYF. CDR3 coding DNA: TGTGCCAGTACGGGACACCTAGCCAAAAACATTCAGTACTTC.

The gene calls are TRBV27 and TRBJ1-1; the match to TRBD1 covers 8 bases. This CDR3 contains 21 residues. Germline values: CDR1 MNHEY, CDR2 SMNVEV (reference sequence). V lost 3 bases to trimming and J lost 0 bases; unmatched junction nucleotides: 21. CDR3 sequence: CASSFRRGRGLFLHMNTEAFF. The DNA of the CDR3 is TGTGCCAGCAGTTTTAGGAGGGGCAGGGGGCTGTTTCTCCACATGAACACTGAAGCTTTCTTT.

This chain uses TRBV12-3 or TRBV12-4 with TRBJ2-7, with TRBD2 as a possible D gene (6 bases). V dropped 5 bases and J dropped 4 bases, with 12 bases sitting between them. The CDR3 runs to 13 residues. The CDR3 DNA is TGTGCCAGCAGTCTGGGGACTCAATACGAGCAGTACTTC. As protein: CASSLGTQYEQYF.

The chain employs TRBV7-8 and TRBJ2-3, with 9 bases identical to TRBD1. Germline V CDR1 and CDR2: SGHVS, FQNEAQ. There are 17 residues in the CDR3. Trimming took 4 bases from V and 0 from J; bases not matched to a gene: 8. The CDR3 nucleotides read TGTGCCAGCAGCTCCCGCCAACAGGGGGCGAGCACAGATACGCAGTATTTT. Protein sequence: CASSSRQQGASTDTQYF.

The rearrangement links TRBV5-6 to TRBJ2-2; D call uncertain. Germline assignment: CDR1 SGHDT and CDR2 YYEEEE. The CDR3 length is 12 residues. V shed 2 bases and J shed 5 bases, with 4 bases lying between them. CDR3 amino acids: CASSFSTGELFF. CDR3 DNA sequence: TGTGCCAGCAGCTTTAGTACCGGGGAGCTGTTTTTT.

In its sample, this clone was seen a few times. In the same sample, other DNA sequences code for this CDR3. The J gene is TRBJ2-7, the V gene TRBV6-5; a weak D match, TRBD1 (5 bases). Germline V gene lookup returns CDR1 MNHEY and CDR2 SVGAGI. V was clipped by 0 bases and J by 4 bases, with 13 bases between them. The CDR3 consists of 15 residues. The CDR3 here is CASSYSQGPTYEQYF. The CDR3 DNA reads as TGTGCCAGCAGTTACTCGCAGGGCCCTACGTACGAGCAGTACTTC.

The chain recombines TRBV14 with TRBJ1-5; 7 bases map to TRBD1. J lost 4 bases, V lost 2 bases, and 8 bases had no gene match. CDR3 length: 16 residues. CDR1 and CDR2 (germline): SGHDN, FVKESK. CDR3 amino acids: CASSQPPGQKNQPQHF. As DNA, the CDR3 is TGTGCCAGCAGCCAACCGCCGGGACAGAAAAATCAGCCCCAGCATTTT.

V is TRBV29-1 and J is TRBJ1-3; D remains unclear. Germline CDR1 SQVTM, CDR2 ANQGSEA. Trimming left V 4 bases short and J 1 base short, with 11 bases between. The CDR3 contains 14 residues. The CDR3 sequence: CSVVFTRSGNTIYF. The CDR3 bases are TGCAGCGTTGTCTTCACCAGGTCTGGAAACACCATATATTTT.

The CDR3 DNA follows: TGTGCCAGCAGCACAACAGGACTAGCGGAAACGGGTGAGCAGTTCTTC. It specifies CASSTTGLAETGEQFF. The V gene is TRBV7-9, the J gene TRBJ2-1; 10 bases fit TRBD2. The CDR3 loop spans 16 amino acids. V lost 5 bases, J lost 9 bases, and 13 bases stayed unmatched. CDR1 SEHNR and CDR2 FQNEAQ come from the germline V gene (reference sequence).

This clone was counted once. The chain joins TRBV5-4 to TRBJ2-1; 11 positions match TRBD2. Germline V gene lookup returns CDR1 SGHNT and CDR2 YYREEE (reference sequence). The CDR3 spans 15 residues. V shed 7 bases, J shed 7 bases, and the junction held 10 bases outside the gene matches. CDR3 nucleotides: TGTGCCAGCGGATCGACTAGCGGGGTTTGGAATGAGCAGTTCTTC. This codes for CASGSTSGVWNEQFF.

This chain joins TRBV5-6 and TRBJ2-2, with a tentative D call TRBD1 (6 bases). The germline V and J ends were trimmed by 4 bases and 5 bases, with 21 bases remaining between them. The length of the CDR3 is 17 residues. Germline CDR1 SGHDT, CDR2 YYEEEE. The CDR3 loop reads CASSAAGGLRGTGELFF. The CDR3 nucleotides read TGTGCCAGCAGCGCGGCAGGCGGGCTGAGGGGGACCGGGGAGCTGTTTTTT.

J is TRBJ1-2 and V is TRBV18; 8 positions match TRBD1. The CDR3 is 16 amino acids. CDR1 is KGHSH, CDR2 LQKENI, per germline. V was pared by 3 bases and J by 4 bases, with 10 bases of the junction left unmatched. CDR3 nucleotide sequence: TGTGCCAGCTCACCCCTGACTGGGGACAGGCGCTATGGCTACACCTTC. Protein: CASSPLTGDRRYGYTF.

CDR3 protein: CASSVGRGAGEKLFF. CDR3 nucleotide sequence: TGTGCCAGCAGCGTTGGGCGCGGGGCCGGGGAAAAACTGTTTTTT. V and J are TRBV11-1 and TRBJ1-4; perhaps TRBD1 as D (5 bases). V was clipped by 5 bases and J by 8 bases, with 18 bases between them. The CDR3 covers 15 residues. Germline CDR1 reads SGHAT; CDR2 reads FQDESV (reference sequence).

The genes are TRBV6-2 or TRBV6-3 and TRBJ2-1; 9 bases are a match to TRBD2. V gave up 2 bases and J gave up 0 bases; unmatched junction bases: 17. CDR1 and CDR2 from the germline V gene are MNHEY and SVGEGT. This CDR3 contains 21 residues. CDR3 DNA sequence: TGTGCCAGCAGTTACGCGGGACACCGGACTAGCGCTAACAGCTCCTACAATGAGCAGTTCTTC. Translated: CASSYAGHRTSANSSYNEQFF.

The chain joins TRBV27 to TRBJ2-5; D gene unclear. This CDR3 is 12 amino acids long. Looked up from germline, CDR1 is MNHEY and CDR2 is SMNVEV (reference sequence). Trimming took 4 bases from V and 5 from J, leaving 8 bases between them. CDR3 nucleotide sequence: TGTGCCAGCAGTTCAATCGGGGAGACCCAGTACTTC. It yields the protein CASSSIGETQYF.

The chain has TRBV5-6 and TRBJ2-7; 7 bases fit TRBD1. This CDR3 contains 16 residues. V dropped 0 bases and J dropped 1; count of bases not matched to a gene: 7. Germline V gene lookup returns CDR1 SGHDT and CDR2 YYEEEE. In DNA, the CDR3 is TGTGCCAGCAGCTTGGCTGGGCAGGGGGTATCCTACGAGCAGTACTTC. Encoded protein: CASSLAGQGVSYEQYF.

This sequence joins TRBV6-5 and TRBJ1-3, with D maybe TRBD1 (6 bases). Trimming took off 7 bases at V and 6 bases at J, with 16 bases between the two ends. The CDR3 consists of 14 residues. The germline V gene has CDR1 MNHEY and CDR2 SVGAGI. The CDR3, as DNA: TGTGCCAGCAACCCCAACAGGGTAGTAAACACCATATATTTT. Amino acid sequence: CASNPNRVVNTIYF.

The chain is built from TRBV19 and TRBJ1-5, with 8 bases lining up with TRBD1. J was trimmed by 4 bases and V by 8 bases; bases with no gene match: 13. The CDR3 contains 16 residues. Germline V lookup: CDR1 LNHDA, CDR2 SQIVND (reference sequence). The CDR3 loop reads CASCSVPGTGNQPQHF. The CDR3 DNA follows: TGTGCCAGTTGCAGCGTCCCCGGGACAGGTAATCAGCCCCAGCATTTT.

V usage is TRBV4-1 and J usage is TRBJ2-2; the match to TRBD1 covers 10 bases. The germline gives CDR1 MGHRA, CDR2 YSYEKL. Trimming removed 1 base from V and 2 bases from J; junction bases left unmatched: 7. The CDR3 has 18 residues. CDR3 amino acids: CASSQGGQGNRNTGELFF. DNA of the CDR3: TGCGCCAGCAGCCAAGGGGGACAGGGGAATCGCAACACCGGGGAGCTGTTTTTT.

The chain employs TRBV6-1 and TRBJ1-5; D gene unclear. Germline V gives CDR1 MNHNS, CDR2 SASEGT. Trimming cost V 1 base and J 8 bases, with 9 bases left between them. This CDR3 region has 13 residues. CDR3 coding DNA: TGTGCCAGCAGTGAAGGCAGTACTAAGCCCCAGCATTTT. Translation gives CASSEGSTKPQHF.